A selection of T cell receptor beta chains follows, all from one sample in a study of blood T cell repertoires in COVID-19. Measured with immunoSEQ multiplex PCR; TCRdb has only the in-frame clones, and not every one. The sample contains under 85,000 clones, about 80% of which appear only once. Material for sequencing was peripheral blood. These receptors were taken from a man under 40 with COVID-19, enrolled during active disease. The CDR3 runs from the conserved cysteine through the conserved F or W. The order of the fields is clone size, V gene, CDR3 length, D gene, J gene, CDR3 protein, CDR3 DNA. The D gene is left open where the match is weak. Not all rows give a size; the values are once, few, many and, for expanded clones, a class.

abundance: -; v_gene: TRBV2; len: 14; d_gene: TRBD1; j_gene: TRBJ1-4; CDR3aa: CASRGQGGNEKLFF; CDR3nt: TGTGCCAGCAGAGGACAGGGGGGGAATGAAAAACTGTTTTTT
abundance: -; v_gene: TRBV10-1; len: 15; d_gene: TRBD1; j_gene: TRBJ2-2; CDR3aa: CASSAGQPNTGELFF; CDR3nt: TGCGCCAGCAGTGCGGGACAGCCAAACACCGGGGAGCTGTTTTTT
abundance: -; v_gene: TRBV10-1; len: 16; d_gene: TRBD2; j_gene: TRBJ2-1; CDR3aa: CASSAGLAGGHNEQFF; CDR3nt: TGCGCCAGCAGTGCTGGACTAGCGGGAGGGCATAATGAGCAGTTCTTC
abundance: -; v_gene: TRBV2; len: 13; d_gene: -; j_gene: TRBJ1-6; CDR3aa: CASMGGGNSPLHF; CDR3nt: TGTGCCAGCATGGGCGGGGGGAACTCACCCCTCCACTTT
abundance: -; v_gene: TRBV7-9; len: 14; d_gene: TRBD1; j_gene: TRBJ1-4; CDR3aa: CASSSGQGKEKLFF; CDR3nt: TGTGCCAGCAGCTCGGGACAGGGAAAGGAAAAACTGTTTTTT
abundance: -; v_gene: TRBV19; len: 13; d_gene: -; j_gene: TRBJ1-1; CDR3aa: CATSRQPNTEAFF; CDR3nt: TGTGCCACCTCCAGGCAGCCGAACACTGAAGCTTTCTTT
abundance: -; v_gene: TRBV5-1; len: 15; d_gene: TRBD2; j_gene: TRBJ2-1; CDR3aa: CASSFPSGRYNEQFF; CDR3nt: TGCGCCAGCAGCTTTCCTAGCGGGAGATACAATGAGCAGTTCTTC
abundance: -; v_gene: TRBV7-2; len: 17; d_gene: TRBD2; j_gene: TRBJ2-5; CDR3aa: CASSFRSSGRGGETQYF; CDR3nt: TGTGCCAGCAGCTTCAGGTCTAGCGGGAGGGGGGGAGAGACCCAGTACTTC
abundance: -; v_gene: TRBV10-3; len: 18; d_gene: TRBD1; j_gene: TRBJ2-3; CDR3aa: CAIRKGTGRIESTDTQYF; CDR3nt: TGTGCCATCAGAAAGGGGACAGGGAGGATTGAATCCACAGATACGCAGTATTTT
abundance: -; v_gene: TRBV12-5; len: 14; d_gene: -; j_gene: TRBJ1-2; CDR3aa: CASGPTPVVDGYTF; CDR3nt: TGTGCTAGTGGTCCCACACCCGTCGTGGATGGCTACACCTTC
abundance: -; v_gene: TRBV4-1; len: 16; d_gene: TRBD1; j_gene: TRBJ1-1; CDR3aa: CASSHMAGGLNTEAFF; CDR3nt: TGCGCCAGCAGCCACATGGCAGGGGGCCTGAACACTGAAGCTTTCTTT
abundance: -; v_gene: TRBV10-3; len: 15; d_gene: TRBD1; j_gene: TRBJ1-1; CDR3aa: CAISEGTGTNTEAFF; CDR3nt: TGTGCCATCAGTGAAGGGACAGGGACGAACACTGAAGCTTTCTTT
abundance: -; v_gene: TRBV5-6; len: 16; d_gene: TRBD1; j_gene: TRBJ2-7; CDR3aa: CASSLDGTESSYEQYF; CDR3nt: TGTGCCAGCAGCTTGGACGGGACAGAGAGCTCCTACGAGCAGTACTTC
abundance: -; v_gene: TRBV6-5; len: 16; d_gene: TRBD2; j_gene: TRBJ2-5; CDR3aa: CASSYSTSGRSETQYF; CDR3nt: TGTGCCAGCAGTTACTCGACTAGCGGGAGGTCAGAGACCCAGTACTTC
abundance: -; v_gene: TRBV15; len: 13; d_gene: -; j_gene: TRBJ1-1; CDR3aa: CATSRDKNTEAFF; CDR3nt: TGTGCCACCAGCAGAGATAAGAACACTGAAGCTTTCTTT
abundance: -; v_gene: TRBV2; len: 11; d_gene: -; j_gene: TRBJ2-5; CDR3aa: CASSRGETQYF; CDR3nt: TGTGCCAGCAGTCGCGGAGAGACCCAGTACTTC
abundance: -; v_gene: TRBV7-2; len: 15; d_gene: TRBD2; j_gene: TRBJ2-7; CDR3aa: CASSLGGTSGYEQYF; CDR3nt: TGTGCCAGCAGCTTAGGGGGGACTAGCGGATACGAGCAGTACTTC
abundance: -; v_gene: TRBV3-1/TRBV3-2; len: 14; d_gene: -; j_gene: TRBJ2-7; CDR3aa: CASSHRGSSYEQYF; CDR3nt: TGTGCCAGCAGCCACAGGGGCAGCTCCTACGAGCAGTACTTC
abundance: -; v_gene: TRBV6-5; len: 15; d_gene: -; j_gene: TRBJ2-7; CDR3aa: CASSYPSGESLEQYF; CDR3nt: TGTGCCAGCAGTTACCCGTCGGGGGAGAGTCTGGAGCAGTACTTC
abundance: -; v_gene: TRBV4-3; len: 14; d_gene: -; j_gene: TRBJ1-2; CDR3aa: CASSPPGAYYGYTF; CDR3nt: TGCGCCAGCAGCCCACCCGGTGCCTACTATGGCTACACCTTC
abundance: -; v_gene: TRBV5-1; len: 16; d_gene: TRBD1; j_gene: TRBJ1-6; CDR3aa: CASSLVAGGGNSPLHF; CDR3nt: TGCGCCAGCAGCTTGGTGGCAGGGGGCGGTAATTCACCCCTCCACTTT
abundance: many; v_gene: TRBV5-6; len: 13; d_gene: -; j_gene: TRBJ2-5; CDR3aa: CASTLTIQETQYF; CDR3nt: TGTGCCAGCACCCTGACTATCCAAGAGACCCAGTACTTC
abundance: -; v_gene: TRBV24-1; len: 17; d_gene: TRBD1; j_gene: TRBJ1-5; CDR3aa: CATSDPGTGGGNQPQHF; CDR3nt: TGTGCCACCAGTGACCCCGGGACAGGGGGCGGCAATCAGCCCCAGCATTTT
abundance: -; v_gene: TRBV18; len: 15; d_gene: TRBD1; j_gene: TRBJ1-3; CDR3aa: CASSPAGTGGNTIYF; CDR3nt: TGTGCCAGCTCACCGGCCGGGACAGGCGGAAACACCATATATTTT
abundance: -; v_gene: TRBV2; len: 12; d_gene: -; j_gene: TRBJ2-7; CDR3aa: CASSGDTYEQYF; CDR3nt: TGTGCCAGCAGTGGGGACACCTACGAGCAGTACTTC
abundance: -; v_gene: TRBV28; len: 14; d_gene: TRBD1; j_gene: TRBJ1-2; CDR3aa: CASRVQGQEGGYTF; CDR3nt: TGTGCCAGCCGTGTTCAGGGACAGGAAGGGGGCTACACCTTC
abundance: -; v_gene: TRBV30; len: 15; d_gene: -; j_gene: TRBJ1-3; CDR3aa: CAWSVGTGTGNTIYF; CDR3nt: TGTGCCTGGAGTGTAGGCACAGGGACTGGAAACACCATATATTTT
abundance: -; v_gene: TRBV10-3; len: 14; d_gene: TRBD1; j_gene: TRBJ1-2; CDR3aa: CAITGGTELYGYTF; CDR3nt: TGTGCCATAACTGGCGGGACAGAACTTTATGGCTACACCTTC
abundance: -; v_gene: TRBV7-9; len: 18; d_gene: TRBD1; j_gene: TRBJ1-1; CDR3aa: CASSSPTLGQGLLKRAFF; CDR3nt: TGTGCCAGCAGCTCACCAACATTAGGACAGGGCCTCCTGAAGAGGGCTTTCTTT
abundance: -; v_gene: TRBV28; len: 16; d_gene: -; j_gene: TRBJ2-2; CDR3aa: CASSPRGGVYTGELFF; CDR3nt: TGTGCCAGCAGTCCCCGTGGGGGCGTGTACACCGGGGAGCTGTTTTTT